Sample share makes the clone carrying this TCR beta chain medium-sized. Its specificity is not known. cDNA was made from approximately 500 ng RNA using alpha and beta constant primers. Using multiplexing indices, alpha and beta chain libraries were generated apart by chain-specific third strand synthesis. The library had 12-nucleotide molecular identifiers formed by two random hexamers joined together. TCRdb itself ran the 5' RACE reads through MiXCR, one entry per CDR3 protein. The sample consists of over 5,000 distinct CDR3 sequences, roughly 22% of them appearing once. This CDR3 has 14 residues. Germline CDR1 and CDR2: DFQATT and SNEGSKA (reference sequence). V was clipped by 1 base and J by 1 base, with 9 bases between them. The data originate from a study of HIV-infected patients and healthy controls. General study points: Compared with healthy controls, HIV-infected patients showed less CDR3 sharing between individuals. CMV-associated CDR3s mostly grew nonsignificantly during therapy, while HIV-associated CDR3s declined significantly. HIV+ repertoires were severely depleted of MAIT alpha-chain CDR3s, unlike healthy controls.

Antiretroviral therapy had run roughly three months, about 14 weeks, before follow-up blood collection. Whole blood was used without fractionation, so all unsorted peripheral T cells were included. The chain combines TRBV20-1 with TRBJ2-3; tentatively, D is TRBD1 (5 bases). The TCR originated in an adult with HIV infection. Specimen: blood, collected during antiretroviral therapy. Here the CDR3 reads CSARAAQGTDTQYF. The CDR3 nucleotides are TGCAGTGCTAGAGCGGCACAGGGCACAGATACGCAGTATTTT.